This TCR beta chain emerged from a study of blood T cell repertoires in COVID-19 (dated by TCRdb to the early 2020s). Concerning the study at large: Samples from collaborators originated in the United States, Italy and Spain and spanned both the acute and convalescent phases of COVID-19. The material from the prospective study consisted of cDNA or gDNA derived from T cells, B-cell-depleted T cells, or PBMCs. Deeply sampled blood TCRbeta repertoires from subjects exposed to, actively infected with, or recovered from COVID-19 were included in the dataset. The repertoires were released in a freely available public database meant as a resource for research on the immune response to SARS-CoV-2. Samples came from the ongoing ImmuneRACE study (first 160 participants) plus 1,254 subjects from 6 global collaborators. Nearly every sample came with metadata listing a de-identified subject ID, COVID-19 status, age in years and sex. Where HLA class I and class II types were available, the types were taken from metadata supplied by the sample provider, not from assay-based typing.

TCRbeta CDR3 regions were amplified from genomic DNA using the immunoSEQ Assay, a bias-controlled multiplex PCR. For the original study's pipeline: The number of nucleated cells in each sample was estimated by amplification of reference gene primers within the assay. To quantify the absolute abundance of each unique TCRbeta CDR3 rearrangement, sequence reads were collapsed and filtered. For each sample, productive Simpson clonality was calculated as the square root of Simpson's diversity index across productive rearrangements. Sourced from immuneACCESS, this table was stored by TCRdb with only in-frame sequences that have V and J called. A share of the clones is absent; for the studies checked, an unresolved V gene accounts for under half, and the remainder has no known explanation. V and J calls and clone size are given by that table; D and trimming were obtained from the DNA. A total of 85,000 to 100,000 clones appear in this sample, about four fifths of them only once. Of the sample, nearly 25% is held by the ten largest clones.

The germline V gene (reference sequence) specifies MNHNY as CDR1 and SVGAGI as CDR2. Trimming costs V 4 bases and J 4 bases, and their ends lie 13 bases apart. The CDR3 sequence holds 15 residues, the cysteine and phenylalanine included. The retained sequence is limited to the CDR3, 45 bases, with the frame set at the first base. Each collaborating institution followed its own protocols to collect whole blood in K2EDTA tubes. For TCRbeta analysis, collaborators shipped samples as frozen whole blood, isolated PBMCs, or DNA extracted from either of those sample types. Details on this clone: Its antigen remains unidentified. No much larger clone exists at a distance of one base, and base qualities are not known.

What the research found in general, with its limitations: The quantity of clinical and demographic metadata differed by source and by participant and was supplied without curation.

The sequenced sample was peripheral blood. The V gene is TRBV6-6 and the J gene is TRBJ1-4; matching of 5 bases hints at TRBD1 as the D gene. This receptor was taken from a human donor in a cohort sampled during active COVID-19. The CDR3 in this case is CASSFPGVVNEKLFF. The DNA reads TGTGCCAGCAGTTTTCCGGGGGTGGTTAATGAAAAACTGTTTTTT.